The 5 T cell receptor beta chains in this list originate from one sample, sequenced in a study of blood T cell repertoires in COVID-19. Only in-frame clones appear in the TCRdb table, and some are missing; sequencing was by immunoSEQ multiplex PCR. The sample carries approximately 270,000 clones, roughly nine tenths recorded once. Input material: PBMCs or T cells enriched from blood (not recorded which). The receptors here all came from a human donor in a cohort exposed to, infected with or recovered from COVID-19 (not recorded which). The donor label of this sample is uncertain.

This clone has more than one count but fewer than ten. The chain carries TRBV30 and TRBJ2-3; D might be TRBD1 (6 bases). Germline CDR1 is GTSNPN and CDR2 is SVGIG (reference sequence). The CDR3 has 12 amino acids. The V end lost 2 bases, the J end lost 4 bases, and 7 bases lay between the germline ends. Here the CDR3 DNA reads TGTGCCTGGAGTAAGGGGGCAGATACGCAGTATTTT. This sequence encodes CAWSKGADTQYF. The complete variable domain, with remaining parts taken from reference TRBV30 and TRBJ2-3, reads SQTIHQWPATLVQPVGSPLSLECTVEGTSNPNLYWYRQAAGRGLQLLFYSVGIGQISSEVPQNLSASRPQDRQFILSSKKLLLSDSGFYLCAWSKGADTQYFGPGTRLTVL.

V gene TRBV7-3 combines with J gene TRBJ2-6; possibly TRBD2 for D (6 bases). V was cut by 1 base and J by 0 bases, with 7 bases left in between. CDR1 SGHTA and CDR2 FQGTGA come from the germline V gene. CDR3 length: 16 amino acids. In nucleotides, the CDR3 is TGTGCCAGCAGCTTAATCGGGAGCTCTGGGGCCAACGTCCTGACTTTC. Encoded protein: CASSLIGSSGANVLTF.

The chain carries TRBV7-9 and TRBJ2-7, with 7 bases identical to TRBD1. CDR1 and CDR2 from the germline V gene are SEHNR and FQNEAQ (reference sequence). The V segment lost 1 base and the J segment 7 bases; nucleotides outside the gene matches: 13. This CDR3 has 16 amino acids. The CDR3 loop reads CASSLVSGTARKEQYF. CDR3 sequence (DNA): TGTGCCAGCAGCTTAGTATCCGGGACAGCTCGGAAAGAGCAGTACTTC.

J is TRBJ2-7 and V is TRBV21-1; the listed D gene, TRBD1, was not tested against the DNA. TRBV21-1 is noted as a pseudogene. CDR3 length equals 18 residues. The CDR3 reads CASSKVWRMGQGSYEQYF. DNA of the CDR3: TGTGCCAGCAGCAAAGTCTGGAGGATGGGACAGGGGTCCTACGAGCAGTACTTC.

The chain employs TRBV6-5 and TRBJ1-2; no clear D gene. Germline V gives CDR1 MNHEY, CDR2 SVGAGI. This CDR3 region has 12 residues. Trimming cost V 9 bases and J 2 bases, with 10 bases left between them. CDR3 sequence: CASNHGNYGYTF. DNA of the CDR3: TGTGCCAGTAACCACGGGAACTATGGCTACACCTTC.